The T cell receptor beta chain described here comes from a study of Ad26.COV2.S vaccination and SARS-CoV-2 variants. Looking at the study overall: Donor allocation was to the COV1001 Ad26.COV2.S trial arm. Study conclusions and caveats: Responses of spike-specific T cells (both CD8+ and CD4+) reportedly showed substantial breadth after vaccination.

TCRdb keeps only in-frame clones here, not all; method: immunoSEQ multiplex PCR. The sample carries 350,000 to 500,000 clones, 80% to 95% recorded once. Regarding treatment: about 20 received Ad26.COV2.S at low or high dose, single or two shots; five or six received placebo; per-sample allocation not given. Material that was analyzed had been drawn on day 63 after the first vaccine or placebo injection. A remark on this clone: Its cognate antigen is unknown.

Trimming removed 4 bases from V and 0 bases from J, with 10 bases in between. Germline-derived CDR1 and CDR2 are SGDLS and YYNGEE. CDR3 length equals 15 residues. This chain joins TRBV9 and TRBJ1-4; D gene unclear. This clonotype originated in a person between 18 and 60 years old who received the Ad26.COV2.S COVID-19 vaccine or a placebo. This specimen consisted of peripheral blood, obtained in a trial of Ad26.COV2.S vaccine versus placebo. CDR3 residues: CASSPRASTNEKLFF. DNA of the CDR3: TGTGCCAGCAGCCCAAGGGCCTCAACTAATGAAAAACTGTTTTTT.